This T cell receptor (beta chain) was obtained from a study of blood T cells in healthy people across ages. In this sample, this clonotype turned up a few times. The germline gives CDR1 DFQATT, CDR2 SNEGSKA (reference sequence). CDR3 length: 13 residues. J lost 11 bases, V lost 3 bases, and 12 bases had no gene match. The authors ran a second PCR of roughly 6 to 11 cycles using a sample-barcoded 5' primer and a J-beta primer mix. TCRdb re-called the 5' RACE reads with MiXCR, one entry per CDR3 protein. The sample contains roughly 800,000 distinct CDR3 sequences, over 45% of which appear only once. The chain uses TRBV20-1 and TRBJ2-5; 7 bases line up with TRBD2. Sequenced input: blood. The TCR comes from a man aged 25 to 40 in good health. CDR3 sequence reads: CSASPSGPSEQYF. The CDR3 region has the DNA TGCAGTGCTAGCCCTAGCGGCCCATCAGAGCAGTACTTC.